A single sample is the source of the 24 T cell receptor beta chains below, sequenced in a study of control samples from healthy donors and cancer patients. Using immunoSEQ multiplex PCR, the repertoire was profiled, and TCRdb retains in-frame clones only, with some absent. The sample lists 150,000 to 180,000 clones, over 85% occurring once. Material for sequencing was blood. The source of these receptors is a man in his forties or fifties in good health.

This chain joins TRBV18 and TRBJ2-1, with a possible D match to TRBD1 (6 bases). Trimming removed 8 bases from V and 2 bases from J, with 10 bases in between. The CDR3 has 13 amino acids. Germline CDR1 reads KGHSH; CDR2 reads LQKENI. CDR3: CASRGDTYNEQFF. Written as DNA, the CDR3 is TGTGCCAGCAGAGGGGACACCTACAATGAGCAGTTCTTC. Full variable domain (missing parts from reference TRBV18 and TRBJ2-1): NAGVMQNPRHLVRRRGQEARLRCSPMKGHSHVYWYRQLPEEGLKFMVYLQKENIIDESGMPKERFSAEFPKEGPSILRIQQVVRGDSAAYFCASRGDTYNEQFFGPGTRLTVL.

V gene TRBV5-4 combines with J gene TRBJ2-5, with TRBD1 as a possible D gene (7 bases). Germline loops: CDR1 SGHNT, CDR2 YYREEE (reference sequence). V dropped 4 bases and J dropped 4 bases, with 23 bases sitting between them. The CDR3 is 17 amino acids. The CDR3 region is CASSLRGGGEALETQYF. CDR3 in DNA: TGTGCCAGCAGCCTCCGAGGGGGCGGGGAGGCCCTAGAGACCCAGTACTTC.

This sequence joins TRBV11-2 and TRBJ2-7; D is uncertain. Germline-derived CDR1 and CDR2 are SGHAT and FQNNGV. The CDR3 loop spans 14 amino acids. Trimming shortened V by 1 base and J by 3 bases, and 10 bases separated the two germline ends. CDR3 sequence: CASSLGTNNYEQYF. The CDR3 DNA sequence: TGTGCCAGCAGCTTAGGGACGAACAACTACGAGCAGTACTTC.

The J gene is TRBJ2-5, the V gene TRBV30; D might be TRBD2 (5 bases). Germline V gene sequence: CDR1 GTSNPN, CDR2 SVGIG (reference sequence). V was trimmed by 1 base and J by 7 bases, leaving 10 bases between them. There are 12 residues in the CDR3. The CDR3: CAWSERDRTQYF. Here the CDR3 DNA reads TGTGCCTGGAGTGAGAGGGATCGGACCCAGTACTTC.

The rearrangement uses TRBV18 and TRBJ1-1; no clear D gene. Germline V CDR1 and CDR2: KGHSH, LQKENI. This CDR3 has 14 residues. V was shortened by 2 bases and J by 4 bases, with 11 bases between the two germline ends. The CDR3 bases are TGTGCCAGCTCACCAGAAACGATGGGCACTGAAGCTTTCTTT. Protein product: CASSPETMGTEAFF.

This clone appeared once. CDR3 protein: CATSDSNSDGYTF. As DNA, the CDR3 is TGTGCCACCAGTGATTCCAATTCGGATGGCTACACCTTC. The rearrangement links TRBV24-1 to TRBJ1-2; the D is unclear. Deletions cut 2 bases from V and 6 bases from J, with 9 bases between. Germline CDR1 reads KGHDR; CDR2 reads SFDVKD. CDR3 length: 13 amino acids.

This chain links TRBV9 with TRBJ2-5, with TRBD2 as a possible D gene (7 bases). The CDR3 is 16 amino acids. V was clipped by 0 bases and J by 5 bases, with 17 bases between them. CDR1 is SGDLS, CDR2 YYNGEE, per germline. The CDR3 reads CASSVVSSGGQETQYF. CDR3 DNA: TGTGCCAGCAGCGTAGTTTCTTCGGGGGGCCAGGAGACCCAGTACTTC.

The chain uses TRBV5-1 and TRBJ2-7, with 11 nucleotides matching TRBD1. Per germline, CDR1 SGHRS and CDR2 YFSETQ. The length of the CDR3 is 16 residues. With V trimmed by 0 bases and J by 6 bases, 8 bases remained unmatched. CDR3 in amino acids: CASSLEVRDRGGEQYF. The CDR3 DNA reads TGCGCCAGCAGCTTGGAAGTGCGGGACAGGGGGGGCGAGCAGTACTTC.

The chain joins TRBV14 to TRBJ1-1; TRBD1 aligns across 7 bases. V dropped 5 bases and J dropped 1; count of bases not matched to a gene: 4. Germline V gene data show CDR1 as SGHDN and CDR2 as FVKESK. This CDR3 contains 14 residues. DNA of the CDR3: TGTGCCAGCAGCATACGGACAGGGAACACTGAAGCTTTCTTT. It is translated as CASSIRTGNTEAFF.

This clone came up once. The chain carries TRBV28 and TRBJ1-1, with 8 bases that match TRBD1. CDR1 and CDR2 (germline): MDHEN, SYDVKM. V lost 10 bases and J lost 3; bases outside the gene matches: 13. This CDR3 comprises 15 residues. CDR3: CATKGFAGGYTEAFF. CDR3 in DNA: TGTGCCACAAAGGGATTCGCAGGGGGCTACACTGAAGCTTTCTTT.

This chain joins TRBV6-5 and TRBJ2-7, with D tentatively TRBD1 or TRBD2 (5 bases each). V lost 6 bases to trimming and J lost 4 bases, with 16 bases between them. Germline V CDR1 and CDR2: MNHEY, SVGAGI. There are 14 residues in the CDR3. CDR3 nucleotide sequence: TGTGCCAGCAGCTTAGTTCCGGGACCGTACGAGCAGTACTTC. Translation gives CASSLVPGPYEQYF.

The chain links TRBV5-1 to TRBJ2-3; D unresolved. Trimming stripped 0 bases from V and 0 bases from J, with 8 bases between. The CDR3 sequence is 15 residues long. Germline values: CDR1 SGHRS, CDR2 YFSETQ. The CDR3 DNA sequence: TGCGCCAGCAGCTTGGGACCTGAGAGCACAGATACGCAGTATTTT. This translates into CASSLGPESTDTQYF.

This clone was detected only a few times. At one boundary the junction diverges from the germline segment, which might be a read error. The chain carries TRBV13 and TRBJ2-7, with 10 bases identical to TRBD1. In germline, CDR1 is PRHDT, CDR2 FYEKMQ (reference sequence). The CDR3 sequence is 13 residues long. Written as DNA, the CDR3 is TGTGCCAGCAGCTACGCCGGACAGGGGGTTCCCAACTTC. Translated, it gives CASSYAGQGVPNF. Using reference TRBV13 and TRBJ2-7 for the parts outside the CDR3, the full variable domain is AAGVIQSPRHLIKEKRETATLKCYPIPRHDTVYWYQQGPGQDPQFLISFYEKMQSDKGSIPDRFSAQQFSDYHSELNMSSLELGDSALYFCASSYAGQGVPNFGPGTRLTVT.

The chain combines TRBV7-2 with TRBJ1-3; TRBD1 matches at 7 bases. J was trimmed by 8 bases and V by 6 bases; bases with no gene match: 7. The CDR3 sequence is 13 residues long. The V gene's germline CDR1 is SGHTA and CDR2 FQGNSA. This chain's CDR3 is CASRTTGRDTIYF. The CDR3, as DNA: TGTGCCAGCAGGACGACAGGGCGTGACACCATATATTTT.

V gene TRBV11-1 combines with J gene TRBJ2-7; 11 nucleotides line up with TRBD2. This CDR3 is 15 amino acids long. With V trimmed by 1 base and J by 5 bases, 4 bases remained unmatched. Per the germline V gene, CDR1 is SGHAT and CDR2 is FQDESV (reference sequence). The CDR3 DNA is TGTGCCAGCAGCTTAGGACTAGCGGGGAGCGACGAGCAGTACTTC. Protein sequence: CASSLGLAGSDEQYF.

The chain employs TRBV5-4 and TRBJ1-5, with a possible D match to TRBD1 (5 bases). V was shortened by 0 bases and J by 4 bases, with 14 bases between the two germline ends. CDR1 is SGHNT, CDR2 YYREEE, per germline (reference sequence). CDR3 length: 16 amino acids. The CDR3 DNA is TGTGCCAGCAGCTTGGACGGCGGGGGACTAAATCAGCCCCAGCATTTT. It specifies CASSLDGGGLNQPQHF.

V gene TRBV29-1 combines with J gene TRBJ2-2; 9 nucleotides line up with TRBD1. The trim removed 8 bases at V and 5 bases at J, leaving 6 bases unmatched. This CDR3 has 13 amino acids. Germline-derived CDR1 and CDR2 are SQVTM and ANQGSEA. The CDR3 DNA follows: TGCAGCTCTCGGGACAGGGCAACCGGGGAGCTGTTTTTT. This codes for CSSRDRATGELFF.

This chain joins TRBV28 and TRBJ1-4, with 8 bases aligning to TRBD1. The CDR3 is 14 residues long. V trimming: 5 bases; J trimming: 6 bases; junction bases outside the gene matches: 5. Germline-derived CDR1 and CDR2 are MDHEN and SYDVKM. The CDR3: CASSPDRVDEKLFF. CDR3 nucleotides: TGTGCCAGCAGTCCGGACAGGGTCGATGAAAAACTGTTTTTT. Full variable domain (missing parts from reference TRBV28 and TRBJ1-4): DVKVTQSSRYLVKRTGEKVFLECVQDMDHENMFWYRQDPGLGLRLIYFSYDVKMKEKGDIPEGYSVSREKKERFSLILESASTNQTSMYLCASSPDRVDEKLFFGSGTQLSVL.

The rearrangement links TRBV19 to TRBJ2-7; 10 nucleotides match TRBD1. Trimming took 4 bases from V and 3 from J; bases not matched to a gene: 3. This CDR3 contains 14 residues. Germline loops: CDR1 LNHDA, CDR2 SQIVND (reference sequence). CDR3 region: CASSRDRGYYEQYF. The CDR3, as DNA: TGTGCCAGTAGTAGGGACAGGGGATACTACGAGCAGTACTTC.

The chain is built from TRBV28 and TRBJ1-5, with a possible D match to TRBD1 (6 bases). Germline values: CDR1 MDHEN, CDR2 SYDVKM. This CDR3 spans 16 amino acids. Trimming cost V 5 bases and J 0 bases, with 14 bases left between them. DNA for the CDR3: TGTGCCAGCAGTCTAGAGGGGGAGATTAGCAATCAGCCCCAGCATTTT. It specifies CASSLEGEISNQPQHF. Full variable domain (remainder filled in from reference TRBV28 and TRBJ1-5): DVKVTQSSRYLVKRTGEKVFLECVQDMDHENMFWYRQDPGLGLRLIYFSYDVKMKEKGDIPEGYSVSREKKERFSLILESASTNQTSMYLCASSLEGEISNQPQHFGDGTRLSIL.

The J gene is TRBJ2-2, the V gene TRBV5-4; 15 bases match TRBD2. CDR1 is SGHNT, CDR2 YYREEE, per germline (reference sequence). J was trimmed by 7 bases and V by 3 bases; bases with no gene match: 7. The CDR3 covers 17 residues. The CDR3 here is CASSSGLAGGLHGELFF. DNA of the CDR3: TGTGCCAGCAGCTCTGGACTAGCGGGGGGGCTTCACGGGGAGCTGTTTTTT. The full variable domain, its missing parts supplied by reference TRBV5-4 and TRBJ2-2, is ETGVTQSPTHLIKTRGQQVTLRCSSQSGHNTVSWYQQALGQGPQFIFQYYREEENGRGNFPPRFSGLQFPNYSSELNVNALELDDSALYLCASSSGLAGGLHGELFFGEGSRLTVL.

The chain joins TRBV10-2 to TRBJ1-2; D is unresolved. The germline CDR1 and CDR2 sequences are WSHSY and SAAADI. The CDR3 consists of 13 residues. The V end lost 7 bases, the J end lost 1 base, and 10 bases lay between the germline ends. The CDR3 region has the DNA TGCGCCAGCAAAGAGACGGTTAACTATGGCTACACCTTC. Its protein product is CASKETVNYGYTF.

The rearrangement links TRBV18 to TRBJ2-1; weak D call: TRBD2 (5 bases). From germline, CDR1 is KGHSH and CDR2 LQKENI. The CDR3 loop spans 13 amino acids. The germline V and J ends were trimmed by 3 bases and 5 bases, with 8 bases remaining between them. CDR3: CASSPGDHNEQFF. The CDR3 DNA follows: TGTGCCAGCTCACCGGGAGATCACAATGAGCAGTTCTTC.

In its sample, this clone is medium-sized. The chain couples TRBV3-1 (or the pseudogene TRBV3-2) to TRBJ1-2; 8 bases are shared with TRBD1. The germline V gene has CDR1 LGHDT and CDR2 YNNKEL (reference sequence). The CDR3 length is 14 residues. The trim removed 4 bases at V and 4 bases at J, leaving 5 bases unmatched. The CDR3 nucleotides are TGTGCCAGCAGCCCGTACAGGGGGGGCTATGGCTACACCTTC. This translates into CASSPYRGGYGYTF.